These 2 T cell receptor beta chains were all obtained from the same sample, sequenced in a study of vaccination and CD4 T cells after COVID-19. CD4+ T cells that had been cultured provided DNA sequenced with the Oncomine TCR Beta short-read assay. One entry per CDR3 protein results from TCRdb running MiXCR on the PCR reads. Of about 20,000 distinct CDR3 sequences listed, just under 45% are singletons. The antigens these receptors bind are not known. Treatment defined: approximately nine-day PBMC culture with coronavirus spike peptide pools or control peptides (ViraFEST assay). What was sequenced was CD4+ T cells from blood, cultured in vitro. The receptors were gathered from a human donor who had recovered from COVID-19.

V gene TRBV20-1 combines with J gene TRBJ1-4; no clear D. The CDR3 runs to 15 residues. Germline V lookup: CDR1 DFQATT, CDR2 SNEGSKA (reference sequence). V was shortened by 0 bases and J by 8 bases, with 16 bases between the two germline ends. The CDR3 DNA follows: TGCAGTGCTAGAGATAGTACACGGATTAAAGAAAAACTGTTTTTT. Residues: CSARDSTRIKEKLFF.

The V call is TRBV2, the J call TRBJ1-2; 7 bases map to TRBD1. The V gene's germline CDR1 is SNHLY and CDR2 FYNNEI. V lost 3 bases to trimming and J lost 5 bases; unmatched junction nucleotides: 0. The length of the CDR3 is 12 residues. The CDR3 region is CASSDRGYGYTF. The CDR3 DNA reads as TGTGCCAGCAGTGACAGGGGGTATGGCTACACCTTC.